The TCR beta chain under discussion was sequenced for a study of CD8 T cells in ankylosing spondylitis. Study results and caveats: Seemingly distinctive of ankylosing spondylitis blood was a TCR beta motif formed by eight highly homologous variants.

This clonotype was detected only a few times. Its antigen is not known. One entry per CDR3 protein, called by TCRdb with MiXCR from the 5' RACE reads. The sample has some 840,000 distinct CDR3 sequences, 10% to 15% seen once. Looked up from germline, CDR1 is SGHRS and CDR2 is YFSETQ. The CDR3 totals 14 residues. The V and J ends lost 2 bases and 4 bases respectively, with 11 bases between them. The rearrangement joins TRBV5-1 to TRBJ2-3; possibly TRBD2 for D (6 bases). This receptor was taken from a male donor with ankylosing spondylitis. Sequenced: blood, either unsorted or a sorted T cell fraction (not recorded which). CDR3 sequence reads: CASSFREPPDTQYF. Here the CDR3 DNA reads TGCGCCAGCAGCTTCCGGGAGCCCCCAGATACGCAGTATTTT. The whole variable domain, remainder taken from reference TRBV5-1 and TRBJ2-3, is KAGVTQTPRYLIKTRGQQVTLSCSPISGHRSVSWYQQTPGQGLQFLFEYFSETQRNKGNFPGRFSGRQFSNSRSEMNVSTLELGDSALYLCASSFREPPDTQYFGPGTRLTVL.